This TCR beta chain was found in a study of identical twins. To note about this clonotype: The antigen is unknown.

Study-wide results and limits: Beta clonotypes that were abundant in cord blood contained fewer insertions, a pattern absent from memory repertoires.

Germline CDR1 DFQATT, CDR2 SNEGSKA (reference sequence). V trimming: 0 bases; J trimming: 3 bases; junction bases outside the gene matches: 2. The CDR3 has 13 residues. Addition of a universal primer site occurred through template switching, and cDNA carried unique molecular identifiers. Each CDR3 protein is one row after TCRdb ran MiXCR on the 5' RACE reads. The sample has a few hundred thousand distinct CDR3 sequences; 9.6% are singletons. Another study also made use of these data, one on yellow fever vaccine responses in identical twins.

The TCR comes from a woman under 30 in good health. The chain employs TRBV20-1 and TRBJ2-7, with 7 bases aligning to TRBD1. Sequencing input: PBMCs. The CDR3 reads CSARETGSYEQYF. CDR3 DNA: TGCAGTGCTAGAGAGACAGGGAGCTACGAGCAGTACTTC.